These 4 T cell receptor beta chains were all obtained from the same sample, sequenced in a study of early T cells in non-severe SARS-CoV-2 infection. From the 5' RACE reads, TCRdb called clonotypes with MiXCR, one entry per CDR3 protein. The data hold some 30,000 distinct CDR3 sequences, with approximately 5% observed a single time. Sequenced sample: whole blood. The receptors stem from an adult who was a healthcare worker with PCR-confirmed SARS-CoV-2 infection or an uninfected control (not recorded which).

This clonotype showed up many times. The chain combines TRBV27 with TRBJ2-5; the match to TRBD2 covers 12 bases. The CDR3 extends over 15 amino acids. The trim removed 5 bases at V and 4 bases at J, leaving 5 bases unmatched. Looked up from germline, CDR1 is MNHEY and CDR2 is SMNVEV (reference sequence). The CDR3 protein is CASSPTSGGIETQYF. For the CDR3, the DNA is TGTGCCAGCAGTCCGACTAGCGGGGGTATAGAGACCCAGTACTTC.

This clonotype was detected a few times. The junction does not match germline at one end; this may be a read error. The V gene is TRBV5-4, the J gene TRBJ2-1; 9 nucleotides line up with TRBD2. The CDR3 has 14 residues. Per germline, CDR1 SGHNT and CDR2 YYREEE (reference sequence). The DNA of the CDR3 is TGTGTCAGCAGCAGTAGCGGGGGCTACAATGAGCAGTTCTTC. The encoded protein is CVSSSSGGYNEQFF.

This clonotype was seen ten or more times. The gene calls are TRBV4-1 and TRBJ1-1; no firm D call. V lost 1 base, J lost 0 bases, and 9 bases lay in between. Germline CDR1 is MGHRA and CDR2 is YSYEKL. The CDR3 length is 15 residues. In DNA form, the CDR3 reads TGCGCCAGCAGCCAAGTGGAGGAAGTGAACACTGAAGCTTTCTTT. It codes for CASSQVEEVNTEAFF.

By share, this clonotype counts as medium-sized. The rearrangement uses TRBV18 and TRBJ2-5; TRBD2 aligns across 8 bases. The germline V gene has CDR1 KGHSH and CDR2 LQKENI. This CDR3 contains 15 residues. With 0 bases clipped from V and 4 bases from J, the junction kept 4 bases outside the gene matches. CDR3 in DNA: TGTGCCAGCTCACCACCGGGACTAGTGACAGAGACCCAGTACTTC. Its translation: CASSPPGLVTETQYF.